Following are 19 T cell receptor beta chains from one sample sequenced in a study of OX40 agonist ivuxolimab in advanced cancers. Sequencing used immunoSEQ multiplex PCR; TCRdb keeps in-frame clones, though not all of them. Among about 77,000 clones, about nine tenths were seen once, and the ten largest hold around 5.9%. The sequencing here drew on CD4+ or CD8+ T cells sorted from blood, taken in a trial of the OX40 agonist ivuxolimab. These receptors were collected from an adult with an advanced solid tumor such as melanoma, head and neck, liver or kidney cancer.

The V and J genes are TRBV4-1 and TRBJ1-3; a weak D match, TRBD1 (5 bases). This CDR3 comprises 15 residues. Trimming left V 1 base short and J 3 bases short, with 10 bases between. The germline CDR1 and CDR2 sequences are MGHRA and YSYEKL. This chain's CDR3 is CASSQAGQIGNTIYF. The CDR3 bases are TGCGCCAGCAGCCAAGCGGGGCAGATTGGAAACACCATATATTTT.

The chain employs TRBV7-6 and TRBJ1-4; perhaps TRBD1 as D (5 bases). CDR1 SGHVS and CDR2 FNYEAQ come from the germline V gene. This CDR3 is built from 17 residues. V was shortened by 1 base and J by 2 bases, with 14 bases between the two germline ends. The CDR3 nucleotides read TGTGCCAGCAGCTTAGAAGCGGGACCCCCCACTAATGAAAAACTGTTTTTT. Protein sequence: CASSLEAGPPTNEKLFF.

The chain recombines TRBV7-9 with TRBJ1-2; D is unresolved. The V and J ends lost 1 base and 4 bases respectively, with 10 bases between them. This CDR3 is 14 amino acids long. In germline, CDR1 is SEHNR, CDR2 FQNEAQ (reference sequence). CDR3 protein: CASSLGRSSYGYTF. CDR3 DNA: TGTGCCAGCAGCTTAGGCAGGTCTTCCTATGGCTACACCTTC.

This chain links TRBV7-9 with TRBJ1-2, with D maybe TRBD1 (5 bases). The CDR3 runs 15 residues. Germline V gene lookup returns CDR1 SEHNR and CDR2 FQNEAQ (reference sequence). The V and J ends lost 7 bases and 4 bases respectively, with 19 bases between them. The DNA of the CDR3 is TGTGCCAGCACCAGCTGGAGGGATGGGGGCTATGGCTACACCTTC. This gives the protein CASTSWRDGGYGYTF.

The table lists this clone with a few counts. At one of its ends the junction is not consistent with the germline gene, which may arise from a read error. J is TRBJ2-2 and V is TRBV7-9; 9 nucleotides align to TRBD1. CDR3 size: 11 residues. CDR1 SEHNR and CDR2 FQNEAQ come from the germline V gene (reference sequence). The CDR3 loop reads CASTRQGEEVF. The CDR3 bases are TGTGCCAGCACCCGACAGGGGGAGGAGGTTTTT.

This clone occurred a few times. The chain carries TRBV19 and TRBJ2-4; 9 bases line up with TRBD1. Germline values: CDR1 LNHDA, CDR2 SQIVND (reference sequence). The CDR3 totals 18 residues. The V and J ends lost 6 bases and 1 base, in that order; junction bases with no gene match: 13. The CDR3 sequence is CASRTRGTGTNAKNIQYF. For the CDR3, the DNA is TGTGCCAGTAGAACCCGGGGGACAGGGACGAATGCCAAAAACATTCAGTACTTC.

The genes are TRBV18 and TRBJ2-1; D gene unclear. The CDR3 is made up of 16 amino acids. Per germline, CDR1 KGHSH and CDR2 LQKENI. V was trimmed by 0 bases and J by 0 bases, leaving 9 bases between them. The CDR3 protein is CASSPPSSSSYNEQFF. For the CDR3, the DNA is TGTGCCAGCTCACCACCGTCCAGTAGCTCCTACAATGAGCAGTTCTTC.

Note on this clone: The junction differs from germline at one of its ends, possibly a read error. The rearrangement joins TRBV6-4 to TRBJ2-3, with 7 bases matching TRBD1. This CDR3 is 13 amino acids long. Germline V gene sequence: CDR1 MRHNA, CDR2 SNTAGT. CDR3 residues: CAGSPTGRDTQYF. CDR3 bases: TGTGCCGGCAGCCCGACAGGGCGAGATACGCAGTATTTT.

This clone was seen a few times. The chain joins TRBV29-1 to TRBJ1-1; the D is unclear. The CDR3 spans 14 residues. V was shortened by 1 base and J by 4 bases, with 13 bases between the two germline ends. From germline, CDR1 is SQVTM and CDR2 ANQGSEA. The CDR3 spells CSVEVAGLSTEAFF. CDR3 sequence (DNA): TGCAGCGTTGAAGTGGCGGGATTGAGCACTGAAGCTTTCTTT. Full variable domain (remainder filled in from reference TRBV29-1 and TRBJ1-1): SAVISQKPSRDICQRGTSLTIQCQVDSQVTMMFWYRQQPGQSLTLIATANQGSEATYESGFVIDKFPISRPNLTFSTLTVSNMSPEDSSIYLCSVEVAGLSTEAFFGQGTRLTVV.

The chain combines TRBV5-6 with TRBJ1-1, with D maybe TRBD1 (5 bases). With 0 bases removed from V and 2 bases from J, the gap between germline ends came to 17 bases. Germline V lookup: CDR1 SGHDT, CDR2 YYEEEE. This CDR3 spans 17 amino acids. The CDR3 nucleotides are TGTGCCAGCAGCTTGGCTGCAGACGGGGGGTTAAACACTGAAGCTTTCTTT. Residues: CASSLAADGGLNTEAFF.

For the CDR3, the DNA is TGTGCCAGCAGTGATTTAGTGGTCACAGTGAGGACAGGGGGCTACAATGAGCAGTTCTTC. Its protein is CASSDLVVTVRTGGYNEQFF. V is TRBV2 and J is TRBJ2-1, with TRBD1 matching over 10 bases. V lost 3 bases and J lost 3; bases outside the gene matches: 17. Germline loops: CDR1 SNHLY, CDR2 FYNNEI. This CDR3 contains 20 residues.

V and J are TRBV2 and TRBJ2-2; D is ambiguous. Germline loops: CDR1 SNHLY, CDR2 FYNNEI. Trimming removed 5 bases at V and 2 bases at J, with 6 bases between. The CDR3 length is 13 residues. The CDR3 loop reads CASSPYNTGELFF. The CDR3 coding sequence is TGTGCCAGCAGTCCTTATAACACCGGGGAGCTGTTTTTT.

The chain has TRBV27 and TRBJ2-3; 10 bases are a match to TRBD2. The germline CDR1 and CDR2 sequences are MNHEY and SMNVEV (reference sequence). V gave up 5 bases and J gave up 7 bases; unmatched junction bases: 6. This CDR3 contains 14 residues. For the CDR3, the DNA is TGTGCCAGCAGTATAAGCGGGGGGGCGAATACGCAGTATTTT. It translates to CASSISGGANTQYF.

This sequence joins TRBV20-1 and TRBJ2-3; a weak D match, TRBD2 (5 bases). Germline V CDR1 and CDR2: DFQATT, SNEGSKA (reference sequence). With 3 bases removed from V and 5 bases from J, the gap between germline ends came to 6 bases. The CDR3 totals 11 residues. CDR3 in amino acids: CSASGLDTQYF. DNA for the CDR3: TGCAGTGCTAGCGGACTAGATACGCAGTATTTT.

The chain recombines TRBV28 with TRBJ2-1; D possibly corresponds to TRBD2 (6 bases). The CDR3 extends over 13 amino acids. Trimming removed 6 bases from V and 8 bases from J, with 14 bases in between. Per germline, CDR1 MDHEN and CDR2 SYDVKM. CDR3 nucleotides: TGTGCCAGCAGACCTGCCGGGGGAGATGAGCAGTTCTTC. It codes for CASRPAGGDEQFF. Full variable domain (outside the CDR3, taken from reference TRBV28 and TRBJ2-1): DVKVTQSSRYLVKRTGEKVFLECVQDMDHENMFWYRQDPGLGLRLIYFSYDVKMKEKGDIPEGYSVSREKKERFSLILESASTNQTSMYLCASRPAGGDEQFFGPGTRLTVL.

CDR3 amino acids: CASSATGGQETQYF. The CDR3 DNA reads as TGTGCCAGCAGCGCCACAGGGGGCCAAGAGACCCAGTACTTC. The genes are TRBV7-6 and TRBJ2-5; 8 nucleotides match TRBD1. V lost 5 bases to trimming and J lost 1 base; unmatched junction nucleotides: 3. CDR1 SGHVS and CDR2 FNYEAQ come from the germline V gene. The CDR3 length is 14 residues.

The rearrangement uses TRBV28 and TRBJ2-7; D is ambiguous. V shed 3 bases and J shed 0 bases, with 6 bases lying between them. The germline CDR1 and CDR2 sequences are MDHEN and SYDVKM. The CDR3 spans 13 residues. Here the CDR3 DNA reads TGTGCCAGCAGTTTGGGCAGCTCCTACGAGCAGTACTTC. It is translated as CASSLGSSYEQYF.

This chain links TRBV4-2 with TRBJ1-4, with TRBD1 matching 9 bases. The V gene end was trimmed by 10 bases and the J gene end by 3 bases; junction bases not matched to a gene: 6. The length of the CDR3 is 14 residues. CDR1 is LGHNA, CDR2 YNFKEQ, per germline. CDR3 amino acids: CATGQGGANEKLFF. DNA of the CDR3: TGTGCCACGGGACAGGGAGGTGCTAATGAAAAACTGTTTTTT.

V gene TRBV21-1 combines with J gene TRBJ2-2; no check of the table's D call, TRBD2, against the DNA was made. TRBV21-1 is listed as a pseudogene. This CDR3 contains 17 residues. The CDR3 nucleotides are TGTGCCAGCAGCTCCCGCTTAGCGGGAGGAGGAACCGGGGAGCTGTTTTTT. This encodes CASSSRLAGGGTGELFF.